This T cell receptor (beta chain) emerged from a study of blood T cell repertoires in COVID-19. Study details: Sites across the United States, Italy and Spain contributed samples from acute and convalescent COVID-19. T cells, B-cell-depleted T cells, or PBMCs supplied cDNA or gDNA.

Followed longitudinally, the Seattle patients had been enrolled during active infection. This CDR3 spans 16 amino acids. Losses at the gene ends were 4 bases for V and 6 bases for J; bases not matched to a gene: 6. The germline V gene has CDR1 SGHRS and CDR2 YFSETQ. Source study methods: Counts of nucleated cells, estimated from reference gene primer amplification, were obtained. Some clones are missing from TCRdb's copy, which holds only in-frame ones; the method was immunoSEQ multiplex PCR. V and J calls and clone size are given by that table; D and trimming were obtained from the DNA. The table includes about 210,000 clones, 80% to 90% detected once.

This sequence was found in a woman older than 75 with COVID-19, enrolled during active disease. The chain recombines TRBV5-1 with TRBJ2-1, with 14 bases identical to TRBD2. The specimen sequenced was peripheral blood. The CDR3 DNA sequence: TGCGCCAGCAGCACCCCGGGACTAGCGGGAGTCAATGAGCAGTTCTTC. Its translation: CASSTPGLAGVNEQFF.